This T cell receptor (beta chain) came from a study of blood T cell repertoires in COVID-19. Turning to the study itself: Samples came from the United States, Italy and Spain, spanning acute and convalescent COVID-19.

Only in-frame clones appear in the TCRdb table, and some are missing; sequencing was by immunoSEQ multiplex PCR. Counted here are fewer than 300,000 clones, about four fifths occurring once; the ten biggest clones make up just under 3%. CDR3 length: 16 residues. Trimming pared 5 bases from V and 1 base from J, leaving 17 bases between. Germline V CDR1 and CDR2: MNHNY, SVGAGI (reference sequence). The source of this sequence is an older woman with active or convalescent COVID-19. Sequencing input: peripheral blood. V and J are TRBV6-6 and TRBJ2-5; possibly TRBD1 for D (5 bases). In nucleotides, the CDR3 is TGTGCCAGCAGTACCGCAGGCCCTGGGGCCCAAGAGACCCAGTACTTC. It specifies CASSTAGPGAQETQYF.